Detailed here is one T cell receptor (beta chain). Antigen unknown. Libraries were prepared by immunoSEQ multiplex PCR; TCRdb keeps only in-frame clonotypes and omits some of them. The sample contains roughly 98,000 clones, roughly 87% of which appear only once. The data are from a study of cytomegalovirus exposure and HLA in healthy donors. General observations from the study: Cytomegalovirus-associated TCR beta chains were listed, numbering 150 to 200.

V was clipped by 3 bases and J by 0 bases, with 16 bases between them. Germline values: CDR1 SNHLY, CDR2 FYNNEI. The CDR3 has 17 residues. The V and J genes are TRBV2 and TRBJ2-3; tentative D call: TRBD2 (6 bases). The TCR sequence derives from a woman aged 25 to 39 in good health and CMV-seronegative. The specimen was PBMCs. The CDR3: CASSESSGGLSTDTQYF. The CDR3 DNA sequence: TGTGCCAGCAGTGAGTCCTCCGGGGGATTAAGCACAGATACGCAGTATTTT.